This TCR beta chain was recorded in a study of Ad26.COV2.S vaccination and SARS-CoV-2 variants. The sample's treatment: about 20 received Ad26.COV2.S at low or high dose, single or two shots; roughly 5 received placebo; per-sample allocation not given. Each sample was drawn 63 days after the first injection (of vaccine or placebo). The method was immunoSEQ multiplex PCR; TCRdb's version includes in-frame clones alone and lacks a portion of them. The sample contains roughly 700,000 clones, more than 70% of which appear only once. The material sequenced was peripheral blood, taken in a trial of Ad26.COV2.S vaccine versus placebo. The TCR originated in a person between 18 and 65 years old who received the Ad26.COV2.S COVID-19 vaccine or a placebo.

The DNA of the CDR3 is TGCGCCAGCAGCTTCGGGGCGGCTAGCGGGAACAATGAGCAGTTCTTC. Translation: CASSFGAASGNNEQFF. The chain joins TRBV5-1 to TRBJ2-1, with 9 nucleotides matching TRBD2. CDR1 is SGHRS, CDR2 YFSETQ, per germline. V was pared by 2 bases and J by 5 bases, with 8 bases of the junction left unmatched. This CDR3 has 16 residues.